This is a list of T cell receptor beta chains from one sample in a study of Ad26.COV2.S vaccination and SARS-CoV-2 variants. Sequencing used immunoSEQ multiplex PCR; TCRdb keeps in-frame clones, though not all of them. The sample holds about 400,000 clones, under 90% seen once. Specimen: peripheral blood, collected in a trial of Ad26.COV2.S vaccine versus placebo. These receptors were taken from a person between 18 and 65 years old who received the Ad26.COV2.S COVID-19 vaccine or a placebo. Each CDR3 is given with its conserved first and last residue. The order of the fields is V gene, clone size, J gene, D gene, CDR3 DNA, CDR3 protein. D genes are given only for firm matches. Clone size is stated in some rows and not others, as once, few, many or a class when expanded.

TRBV5-1	-	TRBJ1-6	-	TGCGCCAGCAGTATTGAGACAGAAAATTCACCCCTCCACTTT	CASSIETENSPLHF
TRBV5-4	-	TRBJ1-2	-	TGTGCCAGCAGCTTTACCCCACCAAGAGGTGGCTACACCTTC	CASSFTPPRGGYTF
TRBV29-1	-	TRBJ2-2	-	TGCAGCGCCGCCATCCCCGGGGAGCTGTTTTTT	CSAAIPGELFF
TRBV20-1	-	TRBJ1-6	-	TGCAGTGCTAGTTCTGGGCTCCTCGATAATTCACCCCTCCACTTT	CSASSGLLDNSPLHF
TRBV7-2	-	TRBJ1-2	-	TGTGCCAGCAGCTTAGGAAATTGGGGGGCGGACTATGGCTACACCTTC	CASSLGNWGADYGYTF
TRBV19	-	TRBJ1-3	-	TGTGCCAGCCCACGGATGACGGGGGTAGGAAACACCATATATTTT	CASPRMTGVGNTIYF
TRBV7-2	-	TRBJ2-1	-	TGTGCCAGCAGCATACTTACCTACAATGAGCAGTTCTTC	CASSILTYNEQFF
TRBV21-1	-	TRBJ2-5	-	TGTGCCAGCAGCAAAGCGCTAAGGCTAGCGGGGACACAAGAGACCCAGTACTTC	CASSKALRLAGTQETQYF
TRBV9	-	TRBJ2-1	-	TGTGCCAGCAGCGCTGTACTAAGCTCCTACAATGAGCAGTTCTTC	CASSAVLSSYNEQFF
TRBV5-5	-	TRBJ1-3	-	TGTGCCAGCAGCCAGACCGGGTACTCTGGAAACACCATATATTTT	CASSQTGYSGNTIYF
TRBV19	-	TRBJ1-2	TRBD1	TGTGCCAGTTCACCGCAACAGGGGCAACTCTATGGCTACACCTTC	CASSPQQGQLYGYTF
TRBV7-2	once	TRBJ2-1	TRBD2	TGTGCCAGCAGCTTATCTAGCGGGAGTTCGTATGAGCAGTTCTTC	CASSLSSGSSYEQFF
TRBV7-3	-	TRBJ1-1	-	TGTGCCAGCAGCTTAATGGGAAACACTGAAGCTTTCTTT	CASSLMGNTEAFF
TRBV7-6	-	TRBJ1-1	-	TGTGCCAGCAGTCAAAGTGGGGGTGGCACTGAAGCTTTCTTT	CASSQSGGGTEAFF
TRBV7-9	-	TRBJ1-2	-	TGTGCCAGCAGCCCGGGGCGGGCCCCTAACTATGGCTACACCTTC	CASSPGRAPNYGYTF
TRBV6-6	-	TRBJ1-5	-	TGTGCCAGCAGTCTTGACAGAGGGGTCGGCAATCAGCCCCAGCATTTT	CASSLDRGVGNQPQHF
TRBV6-2/TRBV6-3	-	TRBJ2-1	TRBD2	TGTGCCAGCAGTTCGAGACTAGCGGGCAAGCAGTTCTTC	CASSSRLAGKQFF
TRBV14	-	TRBJ1-4	-	TGTGCCAGCAGCCTATCAACTAATGAAAAACTGTTTTTT	CASSLSTNEKLFF
TRBV6-1	-	TRBJ1-2	-	TGTGCCAGCAGTGAGAATTTCGACTCCTATGGCTACACCTTC	CASSENFDSYGYTF
TRBV27	-	TRBJ1-2	-	TGTGCCAGCAGTTTTTCCACAGGGACGGCGGGCTACACCTTC	CASSFSTGTAGYTF
TRBV3-1/TRBV3-2	-	TRBJ1-2	-	TGTGCCAGCAGCCAATCCGGGGATGGTGGCTACACCTTC	CASSQSGDGGYTF
TRBV13	-	TRBJ1-2	TRBD1	TGTGCCAGCCGGGAGGGGGCGTCTAACTATGGCTACACCTTC	CASREGASNYGYTF
TRBV19	-	TRBJ1-5	-	TGTGCCAGTAGTATAGATCGGTGGGGGGGAGGCAATCAGCCCCAGCATTTT	CASSIDRWGGGNQPQHF
TRBV27	-	TRBJ2-7	-	TGTGCCAGCAGTTTATGGGGCGAGCAGTACTTC	CASSLWGEQYF
TRBV18	-	TRBJ1-1	-	TGTGCCAGCTTACTACAGTTGAACACTGAAGCTTTCTTT	CASLLQLNTEAFF
TRBV18	-	TRBJ1-1	TRBD1	TGTGCCAGCTCACCGTGGGACAGGGACACTGAAGCTTTCTTT	CASSPWDRDTEAFF
TRBV18	-	TRBJ1-2	TRBD1	TGTGCCAGCTCACCGGACAGGGCGACTCCGTACTTC	CASSPDRATPYF
TRBV3-1/TRBV3-2	-	TRBJ1-1	-	TGTGCCAGCAGCCAAGGTAGGGTGTCTAACACTGAAGCTTTCTTT	CASSQGRVSNTEAFF
TRBV9	-	TRBJ2-7	-	TGTGCCAGCAGCGTAGGGGCAGGGGCCTACGAGCAGTACTTC	CASSVGAGAYEQYF
TRBV14	few	TRBJ1-6	TRBD1	TGTGCCAGCAGCCAATTAAGAGAGACAGGGCGCTATAATTCACCCCTCCACTTT	CASSQLRETGRYNSPLHF
TRBV11-2	-	TRBJ2-7	TRBD2	TGTGCCAGCAGCTTGGGACTAGCGGGAGGCAGATCTGGTTCCGAGCAGTACTTC	CASSLGLAGGRSGSEQYF
TRBV6-2/TRBV6-3	-	TRBJ2-7	TRBD2	TGTGCCAGCAGTTTAGCGGGGGGTCGCTACGAGCAGTACTTC	CASSLAGGRYEQYF
TRBV4-2	-	TRBJ2-6	-	TGTGCCAGCAGCCAGATGGGTACTGGGGCCAACGTCCTGACTTTC	CASSQMGTGANVLTF
TRBV9	-	TRBJ2-5	-	TGTGCCAGCAGCCCCGGGCACGGGAGTATCGAGACCCAGTACTTC	CASSPGHGSIETQYF
TRBV12-3/TRBV12-4	-	TRBJ1-5	-	TGTGCCAGCAGCCCGGGGGGGAATCAGCCCCAGCATTTT	CASSPGGNQPQHF
TRBV3-1/TRBV3-2	-	TRBJ1-4	-	TGTGCCAGCAGCCAAGTACAGGGAGGGAATGAAAAACTGTTTTTT	CASSQVQGGNEKLFF
TRBV2	once	TRBJ1-1	-	TGTGCCAGCAGTGGGAGCATGAACACTGAAGCTTTCTTT	CASSGSMNTEAFF
TRBV5-1	once	TRBJ2-7	TRBD1	TGCGCCAGCAGCGGAACGGACAGGGGAGAGGACGAGCAGTACTTC	CASSGTDRGEDEQYF
TRBV6-4	-	TRBJ1-1	-	TGTGCCAGCAGGGAACAAGGGAGCACTGAAGCTTTCTTT	CASREQGSTEAFF
TRBV14	-	TRBJ1-4	-	TGTGCCAGCAGCCAAATCAAAACGGGGCGCCGGGAAAAACTGTTTTTT	CASSQIKTGRREKLFF
TRBV7-9	-	TRBJ2-7	-	TGTGCCAGCAGCCCGACTGACGGGGATGGGCACGAGCAGTACTTC	CASSPTDGDGHEQYF
TRBV7-9	-	TRBJ1-2	-	TGTGCCAGCAGCCCTTCAATCCGGCCCGACGGCTACACCTTC	CASSPSIRPDGYTF